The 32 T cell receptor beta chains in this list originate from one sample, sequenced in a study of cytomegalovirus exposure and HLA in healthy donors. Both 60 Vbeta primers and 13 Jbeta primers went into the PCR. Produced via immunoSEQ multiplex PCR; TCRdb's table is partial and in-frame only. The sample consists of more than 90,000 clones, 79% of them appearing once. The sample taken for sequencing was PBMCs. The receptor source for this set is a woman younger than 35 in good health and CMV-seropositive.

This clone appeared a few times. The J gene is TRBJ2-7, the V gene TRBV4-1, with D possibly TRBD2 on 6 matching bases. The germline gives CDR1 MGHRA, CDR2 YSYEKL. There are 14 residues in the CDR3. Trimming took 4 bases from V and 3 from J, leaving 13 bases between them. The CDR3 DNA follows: TGCGCCAGCAGCCTGGCTCGGGGAGGCTACGAGCAGTACTTC. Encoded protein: CASSLARGGYEQYF.

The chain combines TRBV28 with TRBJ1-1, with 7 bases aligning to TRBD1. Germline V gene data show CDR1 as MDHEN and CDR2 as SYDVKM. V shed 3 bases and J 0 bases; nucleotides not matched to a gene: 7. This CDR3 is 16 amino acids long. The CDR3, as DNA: TGTGCCAGCAGTTTTACTACAGGGGCTCTGAACACTGAAGCTTTCTTT. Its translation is CASSFTTGALNTEAFF.

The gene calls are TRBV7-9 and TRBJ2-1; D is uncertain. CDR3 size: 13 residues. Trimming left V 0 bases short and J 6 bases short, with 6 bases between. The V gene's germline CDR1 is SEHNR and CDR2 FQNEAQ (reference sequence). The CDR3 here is CASSLAGSNEQFF. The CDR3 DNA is TGTGCCAGCAGCTTAGCGGGCAGCAATGAGCAGTTCTTC. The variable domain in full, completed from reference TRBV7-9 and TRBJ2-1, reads DTGVSQNPRHKITKRGQNVTFRCDPISEHNRLYWYRQTLGQGPEFLTYFQNEAQLEKSRLLSDRFSAERPKGSFSTLEIQRTEQGDSAMYLCASSLAGSNEQFFGPGTRLTVL.

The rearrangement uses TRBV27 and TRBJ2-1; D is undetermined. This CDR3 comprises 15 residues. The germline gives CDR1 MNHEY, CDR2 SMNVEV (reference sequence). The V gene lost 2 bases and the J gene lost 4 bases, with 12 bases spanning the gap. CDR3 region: CASSLGGAGYNEQFF. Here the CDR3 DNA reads TGTGCCAGCAGTTTAGGCGGAGCCGGTTACAATGAGCAGTTCTTC.

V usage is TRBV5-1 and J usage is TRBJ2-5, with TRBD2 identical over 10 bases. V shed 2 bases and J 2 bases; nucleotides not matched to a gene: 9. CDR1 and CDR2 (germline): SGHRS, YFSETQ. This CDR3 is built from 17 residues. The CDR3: CASSFPGLAMRQETQYF. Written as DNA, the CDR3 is TGCGCCAGCAGCTTCCCGGGACTAGCGATGCGGCAAGAGACCCAGTACTTC.

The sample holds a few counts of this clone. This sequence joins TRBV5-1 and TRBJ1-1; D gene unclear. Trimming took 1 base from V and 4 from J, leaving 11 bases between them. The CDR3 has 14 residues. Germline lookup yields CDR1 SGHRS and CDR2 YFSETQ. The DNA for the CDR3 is TGCGCCAGCAGCTTGTCGGGGTTGGGCACTGAAGCTTTCTTT. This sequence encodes CASSLSGLGTEAFF.

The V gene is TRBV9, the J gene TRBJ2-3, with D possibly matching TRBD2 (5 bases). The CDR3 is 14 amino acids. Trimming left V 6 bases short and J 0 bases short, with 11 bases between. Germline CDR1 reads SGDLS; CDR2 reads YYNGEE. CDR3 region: CASTSGPSTDTQYF. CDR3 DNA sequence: TGTGCCAGCACCAGCGGCCCGAGCACAGATACGCAGTATTTT.

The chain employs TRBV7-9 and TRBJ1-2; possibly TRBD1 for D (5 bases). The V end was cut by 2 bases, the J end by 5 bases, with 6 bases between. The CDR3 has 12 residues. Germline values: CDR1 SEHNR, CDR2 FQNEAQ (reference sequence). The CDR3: CASSLSGYGYTF. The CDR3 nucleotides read TGTGCCAGCAGCTTATCAGGGTATGGCTACACCTTC.

CDR3 bases: TGTGCCAGCAGTGCCTATGGCGGGAGGACGGCAGATACGCAGTATTTT. This sequence encodes CASSAYGGRTADTQYF. J is TRBJ2-3 and V is TRBV2; the match to TRBD2 covers 8 bases. J was trimmed by 4 bases and V by 4 bases; bases with no gene match: 10. The CDR3 runs to 16 residues. Germline lookup yields CDR1 SNHLY and CDR2 FYNNEI.

CDR3 in amino acids: CATSRDLTGRGETQYF. DNA of the CDR3: TGTGCCACCAGCAGAGATCTGACAGGGCGTGGGGAGACCCAGTACTTC. The V gene is TRBV15, the J gene TRBJ2-5; 7 nucleotides align to TRBD1. V shed 0 bases and J 5 bases; nucleotides not matched to a gene: 9. This CDR3 is 16 amino acids long. CDR1 is LNHNV and CDR2 is YYDKDF in the germline V gene (reference sequence).

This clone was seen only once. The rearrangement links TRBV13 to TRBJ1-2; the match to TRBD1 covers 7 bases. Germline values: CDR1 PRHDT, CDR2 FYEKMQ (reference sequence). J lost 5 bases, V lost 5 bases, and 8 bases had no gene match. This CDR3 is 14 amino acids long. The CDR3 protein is CASSPSGTEYGYTF. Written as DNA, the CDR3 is TGTGCCAGCAGCCCGTCGGGGACAGAGTATGGCTACACCTTC.

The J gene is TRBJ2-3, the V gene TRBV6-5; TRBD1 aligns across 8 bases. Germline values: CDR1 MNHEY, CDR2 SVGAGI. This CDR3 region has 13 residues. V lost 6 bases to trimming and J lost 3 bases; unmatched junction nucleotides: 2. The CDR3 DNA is TGTGCCAGCAGCCGACAGGGGACAGATACGCAGTATTTT. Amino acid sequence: CASSRQGTDTQYF.

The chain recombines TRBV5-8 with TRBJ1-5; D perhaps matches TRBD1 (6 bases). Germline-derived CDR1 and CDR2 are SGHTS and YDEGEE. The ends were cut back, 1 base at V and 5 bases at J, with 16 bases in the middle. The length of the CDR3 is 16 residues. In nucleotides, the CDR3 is TGTGCCAGCAGCTTGTGGGGGGGGCGTTGGGATCAGCCCCAGCATTTT. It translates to CASSLWGGRWDQPQHF.

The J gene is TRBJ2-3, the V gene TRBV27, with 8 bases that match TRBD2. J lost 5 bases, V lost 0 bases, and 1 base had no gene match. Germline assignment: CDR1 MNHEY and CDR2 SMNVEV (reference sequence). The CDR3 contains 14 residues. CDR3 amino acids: CASSLSLAGDTQYF. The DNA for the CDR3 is TGTGCCAGCAGTTTATCCCTAGCGGGAGATACGCAGTATTTT.

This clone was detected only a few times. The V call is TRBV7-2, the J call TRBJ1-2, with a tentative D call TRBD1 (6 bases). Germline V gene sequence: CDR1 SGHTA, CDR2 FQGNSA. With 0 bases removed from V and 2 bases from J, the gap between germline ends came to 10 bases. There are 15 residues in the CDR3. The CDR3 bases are TGTGCCAGCAGCTTAGCCAAAACAGGGAACTATGGCTACACCTTC. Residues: CASSLAKTGNYGYTF.

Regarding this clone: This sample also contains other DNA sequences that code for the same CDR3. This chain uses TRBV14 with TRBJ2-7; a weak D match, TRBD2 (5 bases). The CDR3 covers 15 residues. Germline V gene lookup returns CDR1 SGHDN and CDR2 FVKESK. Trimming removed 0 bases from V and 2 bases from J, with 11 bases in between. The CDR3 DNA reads TGTGCCAGCAGCCAAGACATGGCTAGCCCCTACGAGCAGTACTTC. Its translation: CASSQDMASPYEQYF.

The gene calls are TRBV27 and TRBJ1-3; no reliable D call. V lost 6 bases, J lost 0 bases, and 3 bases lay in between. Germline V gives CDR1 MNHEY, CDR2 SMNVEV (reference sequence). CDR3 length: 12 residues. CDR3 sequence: CASSNSGNTIYF. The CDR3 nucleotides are TGTGCCAGCAGCAACTCTGGAAACACCATATATTTT.

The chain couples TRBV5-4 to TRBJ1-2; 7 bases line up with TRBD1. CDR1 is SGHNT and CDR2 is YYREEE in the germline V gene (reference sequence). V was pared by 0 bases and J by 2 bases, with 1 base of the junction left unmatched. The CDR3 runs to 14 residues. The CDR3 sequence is CASSLDRGNYGYTF. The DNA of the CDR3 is TGTGCCAGCAGCTTGGACAGGGGAAACTATGGCTACACCTTC.

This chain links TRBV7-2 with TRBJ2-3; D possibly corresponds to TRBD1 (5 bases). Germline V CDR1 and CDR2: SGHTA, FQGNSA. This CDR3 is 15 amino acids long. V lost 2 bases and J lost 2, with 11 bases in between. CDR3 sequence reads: CASSLWQGLTDTQYF. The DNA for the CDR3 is TGTGCCAGCAGCTTATGGCAGGGTCTCACAGATACGCAGTATTTT.

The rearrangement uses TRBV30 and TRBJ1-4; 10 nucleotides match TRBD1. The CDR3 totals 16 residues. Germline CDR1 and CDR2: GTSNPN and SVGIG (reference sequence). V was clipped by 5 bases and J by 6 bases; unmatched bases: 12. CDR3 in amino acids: CAWGDRGRGRDEKLFF. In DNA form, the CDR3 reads TGTGCCTGGGGCGACAGGGGGCGAGGAAGGGATGAAAAACTGTTTTTT. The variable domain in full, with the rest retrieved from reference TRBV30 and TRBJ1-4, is SQTIHQWPATLVQPVGSPLSLECTVEGTSNPNLYWYRQAAGRGLQLLFYSVGIGQISSEVPQNLSASRPQDRQFILSSKKLLLSDSGFYLCAWGDRGRGRDEKLFFGSGTQLSVL.

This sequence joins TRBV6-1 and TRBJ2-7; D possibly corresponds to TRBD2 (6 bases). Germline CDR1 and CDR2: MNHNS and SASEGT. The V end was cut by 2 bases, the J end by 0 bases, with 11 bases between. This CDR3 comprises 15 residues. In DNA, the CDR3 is TGTGCCAGCAGTGAATATAGCGGCTACTCCTACGAGCAGTACTTC. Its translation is CASSEYSGYSYEQYF.

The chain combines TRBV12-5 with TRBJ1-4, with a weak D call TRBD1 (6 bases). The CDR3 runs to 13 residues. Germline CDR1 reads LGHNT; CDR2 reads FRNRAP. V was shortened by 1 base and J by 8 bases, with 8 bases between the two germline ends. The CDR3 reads CASGLDDREKLFF. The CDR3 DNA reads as TGTGCTAGTGGTTTGGACGACAGGGAAAAACTGTTTTTT.

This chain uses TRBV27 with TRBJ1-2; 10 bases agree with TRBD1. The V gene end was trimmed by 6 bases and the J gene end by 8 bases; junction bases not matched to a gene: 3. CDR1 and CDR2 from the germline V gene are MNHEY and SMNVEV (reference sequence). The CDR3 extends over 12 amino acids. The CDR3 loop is CASRPTGGGYTF. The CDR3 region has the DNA TGTGCCAGCAGGCCGACAGGGGGCGGCTACACCTTC.

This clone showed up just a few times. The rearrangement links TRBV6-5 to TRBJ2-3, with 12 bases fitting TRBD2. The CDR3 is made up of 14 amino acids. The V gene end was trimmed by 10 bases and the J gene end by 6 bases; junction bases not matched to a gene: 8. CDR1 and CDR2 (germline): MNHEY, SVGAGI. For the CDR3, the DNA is TGTGCCACCCAACTAGCGGGAGGCGCGGATACGCAGTATTTT. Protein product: CATQLAGGADTQYF.

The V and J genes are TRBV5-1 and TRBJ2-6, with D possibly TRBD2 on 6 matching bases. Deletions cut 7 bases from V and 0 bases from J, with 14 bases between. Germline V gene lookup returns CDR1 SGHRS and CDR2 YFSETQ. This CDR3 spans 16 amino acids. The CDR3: CASFRDSTSGANVLTF. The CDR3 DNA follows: TGCGCCAGCTTCCGGGACTCCACCTCTGGGGCCAACGTCCTGACTTTC.

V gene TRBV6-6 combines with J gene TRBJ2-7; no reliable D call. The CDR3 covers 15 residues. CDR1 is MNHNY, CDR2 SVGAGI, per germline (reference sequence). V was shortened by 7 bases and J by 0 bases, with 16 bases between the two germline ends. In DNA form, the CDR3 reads TGTGCCAGCACCGAACCCAGAGGCCTCTCCTACGAGCAGTACTTC. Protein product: CASTEPRGLSYEQYF.

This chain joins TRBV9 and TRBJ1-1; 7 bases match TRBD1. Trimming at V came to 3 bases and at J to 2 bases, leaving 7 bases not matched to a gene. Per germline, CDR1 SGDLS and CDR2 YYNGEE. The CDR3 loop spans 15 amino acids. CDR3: CASSGTGVPNTEAFF. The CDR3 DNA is TGTGCCAGCAGCGGAACAGGGGTCCCCAACACTGAAGCTTTCTTT.

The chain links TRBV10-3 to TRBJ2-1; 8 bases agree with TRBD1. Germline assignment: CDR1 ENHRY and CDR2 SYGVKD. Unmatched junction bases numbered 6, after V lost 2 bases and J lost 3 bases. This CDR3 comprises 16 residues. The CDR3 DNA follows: TGTGCCATCAGTGAGCCGACAGGGGTATTCTACAATGAGCAGTTCTTC. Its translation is CAISEPTGVFYNEQFF.

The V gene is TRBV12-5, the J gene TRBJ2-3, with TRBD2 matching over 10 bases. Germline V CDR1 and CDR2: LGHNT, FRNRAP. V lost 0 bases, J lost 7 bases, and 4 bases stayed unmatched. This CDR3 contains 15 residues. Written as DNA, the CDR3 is TGTGCTAGTGGTTTGGTAGCGGGAGGGAAAAATACGCAGTATTTT. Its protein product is CASGLVAGGKNTQYF.

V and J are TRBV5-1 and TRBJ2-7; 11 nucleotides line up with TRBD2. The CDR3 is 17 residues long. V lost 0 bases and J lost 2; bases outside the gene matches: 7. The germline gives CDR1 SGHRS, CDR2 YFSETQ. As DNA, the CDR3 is TGCGCCAGCAGCTTGGGGCTAGCGGGAGGCCTTCCCTACGAGCAGTACTTC. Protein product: CASSLGLAGGLPYEQYF.

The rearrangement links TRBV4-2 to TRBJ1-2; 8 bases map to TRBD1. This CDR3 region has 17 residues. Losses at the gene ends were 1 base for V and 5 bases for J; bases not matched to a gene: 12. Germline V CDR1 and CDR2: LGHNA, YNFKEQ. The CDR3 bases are TGTGCCAGCAGCCAAGGAGTAGTGCAGGGGGCAAATTATGGCTACACCTTC. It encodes CASSQGVVQGANYGYTF.

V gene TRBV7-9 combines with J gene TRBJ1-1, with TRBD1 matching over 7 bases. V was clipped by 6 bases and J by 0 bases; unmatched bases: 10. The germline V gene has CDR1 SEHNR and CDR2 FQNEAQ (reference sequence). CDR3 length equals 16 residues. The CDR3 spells CASSHDRAVMNTEAFF. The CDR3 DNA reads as TGTGCCAGCAGTCACGACAGGGCCGTGATGAACACTGAAGCTTTCTTT.